Sequencing of this TCR beta chain was carried out in a study of blood T cell repertoires in COVID-19. Sequencing used immunoSEQ multiplex PCR; TCRdb keeps in-frame clones, though not all of them. The sample lists about 190,000 clones, about 89% occurring once. This CDR3 comprises 17 residues. Germline V CDR1 and CDR2: LGHDT, YNNKEL (reference sequence). Germline trimming cut 3 bases from V and 0 bases from J; bases unmatched to any gene: 6. The receptor was isolated from a man aged 40-49 years with acute or convalescent COVID-19. Sequenced input: peripheral blood. The J gene is TRBJ2-1, the V gene TRBV3-1 (or the pseudogene TRBV3-2), with 9 bases that match TRBD2. In DNA form, the CDR3 reads TGTGCCAGCAGCCATCGAGCGGGGGGCCACTCCTACAATGAGCAGTTCTTC. Protein sequence: CASSHRAGGHSYNEQFF.